This TCR beta chain was recovered during a study of CD8 T cells in ankylosing spondylitis. Study-wide results and limits: Clones linked to disease were reported to show significant enrichment in matched ankylosing spondylitis synovial fluid. Roughly eight highly homologous variants made up a TCR beta motif that seemed to typify ankylosing spondylitis blood.

Many counts were recorded for this clonotype. Its target is not known. TCRdb processed the 5' RACE reads anew with MiXCR; each CDR3 protein has one entry. The repertoire includes roughly 40,000 distinct CDR3 sequences, over 3.5% of them detected once, and around 4.1% sits in the top ten. The CDR3 covers 13 residues. The V gene's germline CDR1 is SGDLS and CDR2 YYNGEE. V was trimmed by 4 bases and J by 4 bases, leaving 12 bases between them. Material for sequencing was blood, either unsorted or a sorted T cell fraction (not recorded which). This chain connects TRBV9 to TRBJ2-7; TRBD1 might be the D (6 bases). The sequence derives from a female donor with ankylosing spondylitis or in good health (not recorded which). CDR3 residues: CASSPGQPYEQYF. For the CDR3, the DNA is TGTGCCAGCAGCCCCGGACAGCCTTACGAGCAGTACTTC.